Each of the 15 T cell receptor beta chains below was sequenced from the same sample in a study of T-cell reconstitution after alpha-beta-depleted transplantation in children. The TCRbeta library was prepared with unique molecular identifiers. Using its own MiXCR run on the PCR reads, TCRdb lists one record per CDR3 protein. The sample has some 110,000 distinct CDR3 sequences; about a tenth are singletons. The specimen was PBMCs, collected before TCRalphabeta/CD19-depleted stem cell transplant. The receptors come from a boy younger than 10 with acute lymphoblastic leukemia, due to receive a stem cell transplant.

This clonotype was picked up many times. The chain joins TRBV29-1 to TRBJ2-1; 9 nucleotides match TRBD1. The germline gives CDR1 SQVTM, CDR2 ANQGSEA. The length of the CDR3 is 13 residues. After removal of 4 bases from V and 5 bases from J, the junction contained 3 bases not matched to a gene. The CDR3: CSVGRDRDNEQFF. In nucleotides, the CDR3 is TGCAGCGTTGGTCGGGACAGGGACAATGAGCAGTTCTTC.

V usage is TRBV28 and J usage is TRBJ1-3; D might be TRBD1 (6 bases). The CDR3 spans 18 residues. Trimming shortened V by 4 bases and J by 4 bases, and 23 bases separated the two germline ends. Germline assignment: CDR1 MDHEN and CDR2 SYDVKM. Written as DNA, the CDR3 is TGTGCCAGCAGTTCACAGGGCACGGGCTATTGGATGGGAAACACCATATATTTT. Its translation: CASSSQGTGYWMGNTIYF.

J is TRBJ2-5 and V is TRBV7-3; D might be TRBD2 (5 bases). This CDR3 has 14 residues. Germline V gene data show CDR1 as SGHTA and CDR2 as FQGTGA. Trimming pared 5 bases from V and 9 bases from J, leaving 19 bases between. The CDR3 loop is CASSESASWEPQYF. In DNA form, the CDR3 reads TGTGCCAGCAGCGAATCGGCTAGTTGGGAGCCCCAGTACTTC.

This clonotype was seen more than once but under ten times. This chain joins TRBV2 and TRBJ2-1, with 10 bases fitting TRBD2. The germline V gene has CDR1 SNHLY and CDR2 FYNNEI. V lost 3 bases and J lost 6; bases outside the gene matches: 5. This CDR3 has 15 amino acids. The CDR3 spells CASSDPGLASNEQFF. CDR3 coding DNA: TGTGCCAGCAGTGACCCGGGACTAGCGTCCAATGAGCAGTTCTTC.

This clonotype was seen ten or more times. V and J are TRBV20-1 and TRBJ2-1; 11 positions match TRBD2. Germline CDR1 reads DFQATT; CDR2 reads SNEGSKA (reference sequence). The CDR3 loop spans 13 amino acids. With 5 bases clipped from V and 11 bases from J, the junction kept 8 bases outside the gene matches. Written as DNA, the CDR3 is TGCAGTGCTTGGACTAGCGGGTCCCTCCAGCAGTTCTTC. As protein: CSAWTSGSLQQFF.

J is TRBJ2-7 and V is TRBV11-2; maybe TRBD2 (6 bases). CDR3 length: 16 amino acids. Trimming took off 1 base at V and 0 bases at J, with 13 bases between the two ends. Germline V gene sequence: CDR1 SGHAT, CDR2 FQNNGV. CDR3 protein: CASSLGWTGSSYEQYF. CDR3 nucleotide sequence: TGTGCCAGCAGCTTAGGGTGGACCGGGAGCTCCTACGAGCAGTACTTC.

J is TRBJ2-1 and V is TRBV7-9, with D possibly being TRBD2 (6 bases). This CDR3 is 15 amino acids long. Per the germline V gene, CDR1 is SEHNR and CDR2 is FQNEAQ (reference sequence). Between the trimmed V and J ends, which lost 2 bases and 0 bases, there was a span of 8 bases. The CDR3 DNA follows: TGTGCCAGCAGCTTACTCGGGAGCTCCTACAATGAGCAGTTCTTC. Amino acid sequence: CASSLLGSSYNEQFF.

This chain connects TRBV2 to TRBJ2-5; D is unclear. This CDR3 has 12 residues. The ends were cut back, 0 bases at V and 9 bases at J, with 8 bases in the middle. Germline V gene data show CDR1 as SNHLY and CDR2 as FYNNEI. The CDR3 DNA follows: TGTGCCAGCAGTGAAGCATCTGTCGCCCAGTACTTC. It translates to CASSEASVAQYF.

The rearrangement uses TRBV2 and TRBJ2-3; 10 bases line up with TRBD2. V was pared by 4 bases and J by 3 bases, with 13 bases of the junction left unmatched. Germline CDR1 reads SNHLY; CDR2 reads FYNNEI. This CDR3 has 18 residues. The CDR3 nucleotides are TGTGCCAGCAGTGGTGCACTAGCGGGACCGACCATGACAGATACGCAGTATTTT. This codes for CASSGALAGPTMTDTQYF.

CDR3 in amino acids: CASSPWAYEQYF. The CDR3 bases are TGTGCCAGCAGTCCCTGGGCCTACGAGCAGTACTTC. The rearrangement joins TRBV28 to TRBJ2-7; D remains unclear. V lost 5 bases and J lost 2, with 7 bases in between. The CDR3 is 12 residues long. The germline gives CDR1 MDHEN, CDR2 SYDVKM.

This clonotype was seen only a few times. The chain recombines TRBV18 with TRBJ2-1, with TRBD2 matching over 7 bases. After removal of 4 bases from V and 1 base from J, the junction contained 7 bases not matched to a gene. This CDR3 contains 16 residues. Germline V CDR1 and CDR2: KGHSH, LQKENI. This chain's CDR3 is CASSQLAANSYNEQFF. CDR3 coding DNA: TGTGCCAGCTCACAGCTAGCGGCGAATTCCTACAATGAGCAGTTCTTC. The full variable domain, in which reference TRBV18 and TRBJ2-1 provide the parts outside the CDR3, is NAGVMQNPRHLVRRRGQEARLRCSPMKGHSHVYWYRQLPEEGLKFMVYLQKENIIDESGMPKERFSAEFPKEGPSILRIQQVVRGDSAAYFCASSQLAANSYNEQFFGPGTRLTVL.

The chain recombines TRBV5-6 with TRBJ1-2, with D tentatively TRBD1 (6 bases). The CDR3 sequence is 14 residues long. Trimming stripped 0 bases from V and 5 bases from J, with 11 bases between. The germline V gene has CDR1 SGHDT and CDR2 YYEEEE. CDR3 nucleotide sequence: TGTGCCAGCAGCTTGGAGGGGGACATATATGGCTACACCTTC. It specifies CASSLEGDIYGYTF.

This clonotype was observed a few times. The J gene is TRBJ2-3, the V gene TRBV15; 9 bases map to TRBD2. V was clipped by 4 bases and J by 1 base; unmatched bases: 18. The CDR3 runs to 20 residues. CDR1 and CDR2 from the germline V gene are LNHNV and YYDKDF (reference sequence). The CDR3 coding sequence is TGTGCCACCAGCACCCGACGACTAGCGGCATTTTCAAATGGCACAGATACGCAGTATTTT. Protein: CATSTRRLAAFSNGTDTQYF.

This clonotype has only a few counts. V and J are TRBV6-2 or TRBV6-3 and TRBJ2-2; 11 positions agree with TRBD2. The CDR3 sequence is 14 residues long. The trim removed 6 bases at V and 5 bases at J, leaving 2 bases unmatched. Germline CDR1 is MNHEY and CDR2 is SVGEGT. The CDR3 protein is CASRGLAVTGELFF. CDR3 in DNA: TGTGCCAGCAGGGGACTAGCGGTTACCGGGGAGCTGTTTTTT.

This clonotype was picked up a small number of times. The chain has TRBV20-1 and TRBJ1-2; no definite D call. This CDR3 has 11 residues. Germline-derived CDR1 and CDR2 are DFQATT and SNEGSKA (reference sequence). The ends were cut back, 1 base at V and 6 bases at J, with 6 bases in the middle. CDR3 sequence (DNA): TGCAGTGCTAGAGGCGTCGATGGCTACACCTTC. This codes for CSARGVDGYTF.